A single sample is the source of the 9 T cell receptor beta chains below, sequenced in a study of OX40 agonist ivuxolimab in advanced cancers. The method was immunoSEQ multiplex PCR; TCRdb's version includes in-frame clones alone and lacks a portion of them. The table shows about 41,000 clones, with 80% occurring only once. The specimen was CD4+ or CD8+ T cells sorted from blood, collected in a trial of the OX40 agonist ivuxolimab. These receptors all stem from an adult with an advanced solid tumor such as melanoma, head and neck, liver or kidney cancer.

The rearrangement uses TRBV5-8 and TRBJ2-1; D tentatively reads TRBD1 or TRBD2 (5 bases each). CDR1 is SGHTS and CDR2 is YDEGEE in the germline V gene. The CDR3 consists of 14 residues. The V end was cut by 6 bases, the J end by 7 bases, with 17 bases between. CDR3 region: CASTLRDPGNEQFF. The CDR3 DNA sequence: TGTGCCAGCACCCTCCGGGACCCAGGGAATGAGCAGTTCTTC.

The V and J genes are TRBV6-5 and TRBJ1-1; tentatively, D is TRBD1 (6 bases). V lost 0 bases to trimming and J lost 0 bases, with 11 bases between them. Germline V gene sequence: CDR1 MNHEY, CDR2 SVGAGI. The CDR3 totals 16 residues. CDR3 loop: CASSYSGRGVNTEAFF. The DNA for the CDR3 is TGTGCCAGCAGTTACTCGGGCAGGGGTGTGAACACTGAAGCTTTCTTT.

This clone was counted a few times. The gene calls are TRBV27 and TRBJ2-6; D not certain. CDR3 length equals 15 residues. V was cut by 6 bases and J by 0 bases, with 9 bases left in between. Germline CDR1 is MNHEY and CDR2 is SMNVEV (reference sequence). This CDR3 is CASRTHASGANVLTF. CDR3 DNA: TGTGCCAGCAGAACTCACGCCTCTGGGGCCAACGTCCTGACTTTC.

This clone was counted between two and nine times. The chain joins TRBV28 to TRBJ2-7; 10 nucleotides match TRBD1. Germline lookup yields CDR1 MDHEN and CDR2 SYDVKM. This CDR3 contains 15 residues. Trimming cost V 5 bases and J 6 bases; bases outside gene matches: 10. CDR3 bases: TGTGCCAGCAGTACCCCGGGACAGGGGAGTTCCGAGCAGTACTTC. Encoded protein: CASSTPGQGSSEQYF.

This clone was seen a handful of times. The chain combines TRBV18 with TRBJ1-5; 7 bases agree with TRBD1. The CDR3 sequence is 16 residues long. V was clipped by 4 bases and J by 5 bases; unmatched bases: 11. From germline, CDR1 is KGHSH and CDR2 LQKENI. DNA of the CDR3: TGTGCCAGCTCACACCTCGAGGGGGCGGGAGATCAGCCCCAGCATTTT. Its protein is CASSHLEGAGDQPQHF.

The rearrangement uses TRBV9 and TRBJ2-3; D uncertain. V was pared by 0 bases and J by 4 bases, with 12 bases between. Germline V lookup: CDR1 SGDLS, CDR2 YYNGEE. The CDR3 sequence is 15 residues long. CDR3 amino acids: CASSVEVGSADTQYF. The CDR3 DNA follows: TGTGCCAGCAGCGTAGAAGTGGGGTCGGCAGATACGCAGTATTTT. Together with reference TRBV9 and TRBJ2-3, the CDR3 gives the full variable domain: DSGVTQTPKHLITATGQRVTLRCSPRSGDLSVYWYQQSLDQGLQFLIQYYNGEERAKGNILERFSAQQFPDLHSELNLSSLELGDSALYFCASSVEVGSADTQYFGPGTRLTVL.

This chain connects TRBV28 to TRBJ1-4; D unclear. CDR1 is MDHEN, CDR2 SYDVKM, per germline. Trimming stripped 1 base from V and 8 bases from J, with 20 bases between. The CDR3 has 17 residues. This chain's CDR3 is CASSLYGKASFREKLFF. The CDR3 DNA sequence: TGTGCCAGCAGTTTATACGGGAAAGCCTCTTTTAGAGAAAAACTGTTTTTT.

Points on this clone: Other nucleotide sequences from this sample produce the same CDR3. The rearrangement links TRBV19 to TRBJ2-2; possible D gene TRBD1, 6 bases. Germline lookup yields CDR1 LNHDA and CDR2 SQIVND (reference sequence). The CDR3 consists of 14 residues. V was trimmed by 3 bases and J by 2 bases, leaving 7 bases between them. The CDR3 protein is CASSIGTNTGELFF. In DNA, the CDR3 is TGTGCCAGTAGTATCGGGACAAACACCGGGGAGCTGTTTTTT.

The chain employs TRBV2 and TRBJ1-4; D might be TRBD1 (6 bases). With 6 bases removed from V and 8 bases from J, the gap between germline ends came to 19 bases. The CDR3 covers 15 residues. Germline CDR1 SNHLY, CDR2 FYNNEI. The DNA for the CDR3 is TGTGCCAGCAGCCCCAACAGGGTCGGGTACGAAAAACTGTTTTTT. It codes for CASSPNRVGYEKLFF.